This TCR beta chain was sequenced for a study of blood T cell repertoires in COVID-19. The wider study: Sample material is recorded as cDNA or gDNA derived from T cells, B-cell-depleted T cells, or PBMCs.

Some clones are missing from TCRdb's copy, which holds only in-frame ones; the method was immunoSEQ multiplex PCR. The sample shows under 150,000 clones, around 88% of them seen only once. Germline trimming cut 3 bases from V and 4 bases from J; bases unmatched to any gene: 8. Germline-derived CDR1 and CDR2 are SGDLS and YYNGEE. The CDR3 loop spans 15 amino acids. The cohort comprised adults aged about 18 to 100 years residing in around 25 US areas. Participants reported their clinical history, and cohort assignment relied on those reports. Sequencing was performed on PBMCs or T cells enriched from blood (not recorded which). The gene calls are TRBV9 and TRBJ1-2, with 8 bases matching TRBD1. The sequence was obtained from a woman in her forties or fifties who had recovered from COVID-19. The CDR3 loop is CASSATGDRTYGYTF. CDR3 DNA: TGTGCCAGCAGCGCGACAGGGGATCGTACCTATGGCTACACCTTC.